This T cell receptor beta chain was recorded in a study of blood T cells in healthy people across ages. Study conclusions and caveats: The CMV status of each donor remained undetermined, and this could have confounded shifts in expanded clonotypes.

Germline CDR1 and CDR2: MNHNS and SASEGT. The germline V and J ends were trimmed by 6 bases and 0 bases, with 14 bases remaining between them. CDR3 size: 15 residues. A J-beta primer mix and a sample-barcoded 5' primer were used in a second PCR of about 6 to 12 cycles. Each cDNA was tagged by a template-switch adaptor containing 12 random nucleotides. TCRdb passed the 5' RACE reads through MiXCR, listing each CDR3 protein once. The sample includes more than 700,000 distinct CDR3 sequences, around 50% of them seen just once. The authors extracted at least 5.5 micrograms of total RNA per sample. As regards this clonotype: Its antigen remains unidentified.

The sequence was collected from a man older than 75 in good health. The chain joins TRBV6-1 to TRBJ1-1; tentatively, D is TRBD1 (6 bases). The sequenced material came from blood. CDR3 region: CASRSKGQLNTEAFF. The CDR3 DNA reads as TGTGCCAGCAGATCGAAAGGACAGCTGAACACTGAAGCTTTCTTT.